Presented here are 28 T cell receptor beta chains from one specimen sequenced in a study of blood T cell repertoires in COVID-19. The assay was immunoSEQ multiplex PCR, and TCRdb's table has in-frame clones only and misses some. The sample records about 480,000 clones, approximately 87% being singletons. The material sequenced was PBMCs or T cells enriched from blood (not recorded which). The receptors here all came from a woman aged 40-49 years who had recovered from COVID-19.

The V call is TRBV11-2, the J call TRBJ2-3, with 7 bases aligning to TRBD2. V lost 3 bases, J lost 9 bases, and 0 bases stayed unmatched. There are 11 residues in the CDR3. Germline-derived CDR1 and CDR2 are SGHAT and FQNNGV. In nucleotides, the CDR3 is TGTGCCAGCAGCTTCGGGAGGACGCAGTATTTT. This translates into CASSFGRTQYF.

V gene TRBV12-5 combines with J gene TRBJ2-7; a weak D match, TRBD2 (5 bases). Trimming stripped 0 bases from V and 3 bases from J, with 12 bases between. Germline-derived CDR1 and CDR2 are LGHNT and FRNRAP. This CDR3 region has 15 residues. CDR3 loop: CASGLVYGSGYEQYF. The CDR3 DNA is TGTGCTAGTGGTTTGGTATATGGGAGCGGCTACGAGCAGTACTTC.

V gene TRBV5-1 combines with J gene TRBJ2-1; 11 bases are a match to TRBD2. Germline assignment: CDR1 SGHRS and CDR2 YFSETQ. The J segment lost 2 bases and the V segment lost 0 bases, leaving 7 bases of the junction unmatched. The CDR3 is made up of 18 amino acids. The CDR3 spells CASSLGLAGGLTYNEQFF. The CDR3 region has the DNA TGCGCCAGCAGCTTGGGGCTAGCGGGAGGCCTCACCTACAATGAGCAGTTCTTC. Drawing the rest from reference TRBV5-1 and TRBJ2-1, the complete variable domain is KAGVTQTPRYLIKTRGQQVTLSCSPISGHRSVSWYQQTPGQGLQFLFEYFSETQRNKGNFPGRFSGRQFSNSRSEMNVSTLELGDSALYLCASSLGLAGGLTYNEQFFGPGTRLTVL.

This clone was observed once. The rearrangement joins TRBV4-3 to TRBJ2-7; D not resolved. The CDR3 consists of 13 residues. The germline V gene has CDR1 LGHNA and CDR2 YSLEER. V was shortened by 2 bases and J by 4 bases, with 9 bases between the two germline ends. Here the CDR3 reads CASSQFAKYEQYF. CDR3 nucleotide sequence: TGCGCCAGCAGCCAATTCGCTAAATACGAGCAGTACTTC.

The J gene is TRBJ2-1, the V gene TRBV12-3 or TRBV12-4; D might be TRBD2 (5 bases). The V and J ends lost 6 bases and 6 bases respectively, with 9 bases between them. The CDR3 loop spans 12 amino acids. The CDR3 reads CASRSGSNEQFF. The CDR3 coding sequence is TGTGCCAGCAGATCGGGGTCCAATGAGCAGTTCTTC.

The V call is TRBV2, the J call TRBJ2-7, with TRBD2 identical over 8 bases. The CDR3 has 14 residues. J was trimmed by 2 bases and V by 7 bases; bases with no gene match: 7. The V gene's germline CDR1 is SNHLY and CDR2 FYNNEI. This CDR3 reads CASTLAGPAYEQYF. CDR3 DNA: TGTGCCAGCACTTTAGCGGGACCGGCCTACGAGCAGTACTTC.

CDR3 loop: CASSPETGGDIIYGYTF. The CDR3 nucleotides read TGTGCCAGCAGCCCCGAGACAGGGGGGGACATCATCTATGGCTACACCTTC. The J gene is TRBJ1-2, the V gene TRBV5-4; 9 bases line up with TRBD1. Germline trimming cut 4 bases from V and 4 bases from J; bases unmatched to any gene: 14. The CDR3 consists of 17 residues. The germline CDR1 and CDR2 sequences are SGHNT and YYREEE (reference sequence).

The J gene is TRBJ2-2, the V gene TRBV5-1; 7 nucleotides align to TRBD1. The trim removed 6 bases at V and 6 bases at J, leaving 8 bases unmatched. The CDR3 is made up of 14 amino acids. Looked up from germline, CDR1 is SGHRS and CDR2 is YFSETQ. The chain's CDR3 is CASIDRQGSGELFF. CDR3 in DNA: TGCGCCAGCATCGACCGACAGGGTTCCGGGGAGCTGTTTTTT.

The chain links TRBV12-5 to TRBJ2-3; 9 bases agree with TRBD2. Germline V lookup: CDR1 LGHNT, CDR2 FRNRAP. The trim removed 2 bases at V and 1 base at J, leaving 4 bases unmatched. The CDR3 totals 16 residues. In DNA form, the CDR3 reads TGTGCTAGTGGTTTGTCTAGCGGGGCTCGCACAGATACGCAGTATTTT. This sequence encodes CASGLSSGARTDTQYF.

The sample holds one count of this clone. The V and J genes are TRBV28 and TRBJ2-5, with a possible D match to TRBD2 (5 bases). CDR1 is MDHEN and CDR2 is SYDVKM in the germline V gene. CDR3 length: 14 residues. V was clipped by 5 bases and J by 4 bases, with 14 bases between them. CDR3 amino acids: CASSRSSWSETQYF. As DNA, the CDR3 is TGTGCCAGCAGTCGGTCTAGCTGGTCAGAGACCCAGTACTTC. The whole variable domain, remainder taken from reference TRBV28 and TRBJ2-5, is DVKVTQSSRYLVKRTGEKVFLECVQDMDHENMFWYRQDPGLGLRLIYFSYDVKMKEKGDIPEGYSVSREKKERFSLILESASTNQTSMYLCASSRSSWSETQYFGPGTRLLVL.

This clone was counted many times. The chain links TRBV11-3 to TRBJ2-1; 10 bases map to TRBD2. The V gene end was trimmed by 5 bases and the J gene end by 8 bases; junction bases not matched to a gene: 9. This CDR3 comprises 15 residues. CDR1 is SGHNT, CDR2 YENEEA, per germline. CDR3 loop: CASSPSSGSGYEQFF. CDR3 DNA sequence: TGTGCCAGCAGCCCCTCTAGCGGGAGTGGGTATGAGCAGTTCTTC.

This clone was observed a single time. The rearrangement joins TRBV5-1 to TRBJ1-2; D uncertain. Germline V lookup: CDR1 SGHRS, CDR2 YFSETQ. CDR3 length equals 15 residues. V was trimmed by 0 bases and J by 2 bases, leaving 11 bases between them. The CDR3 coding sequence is TGCGCCAGCAGCTTGGCCCTCGGGGTGAACTATGGCTACACCTTC. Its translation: CASSLALGVNYGYTF.

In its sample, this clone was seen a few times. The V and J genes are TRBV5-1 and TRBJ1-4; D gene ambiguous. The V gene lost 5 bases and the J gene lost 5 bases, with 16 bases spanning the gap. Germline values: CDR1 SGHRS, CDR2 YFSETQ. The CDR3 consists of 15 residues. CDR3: CASRVLSHENEKLFF. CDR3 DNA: TGCGCCAGCAGAGTCCTGAGTCATGAGAATGAAAAACTGTTTTTT.

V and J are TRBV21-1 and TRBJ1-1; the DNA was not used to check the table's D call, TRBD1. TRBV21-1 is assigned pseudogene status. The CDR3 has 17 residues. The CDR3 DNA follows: TGTGCCAGCAGCAAAGAGGGAAGGGACAGGCAGTGCACTGAAGCTTTCTTT. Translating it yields CASSKEGRDRQCTEAFF.

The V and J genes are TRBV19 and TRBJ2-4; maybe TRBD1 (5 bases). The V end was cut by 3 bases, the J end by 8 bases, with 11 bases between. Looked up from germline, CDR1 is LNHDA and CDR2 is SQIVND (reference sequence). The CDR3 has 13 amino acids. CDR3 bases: TGTGCCAGTAGTATGGGGCCCAGGGACATTCAGTACTTC. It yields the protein CASSMGPRDIQYF.

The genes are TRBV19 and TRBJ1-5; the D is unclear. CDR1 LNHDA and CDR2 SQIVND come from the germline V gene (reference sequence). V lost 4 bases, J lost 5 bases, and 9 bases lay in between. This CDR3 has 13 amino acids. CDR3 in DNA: TGTGCCAGTAGTAGAGGAAGCGATCAGCCCCAGCATTTT. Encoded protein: CASSRGSDQPQHF.

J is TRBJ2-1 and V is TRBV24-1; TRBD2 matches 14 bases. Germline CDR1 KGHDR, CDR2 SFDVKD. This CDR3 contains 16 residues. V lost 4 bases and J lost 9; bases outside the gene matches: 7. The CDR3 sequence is CATSDPGLAGAGEQFF. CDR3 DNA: TGTGCCACCAGTGACCCGGGACTAGCGGGGGCCGGTGAGCAGTTCTTC.

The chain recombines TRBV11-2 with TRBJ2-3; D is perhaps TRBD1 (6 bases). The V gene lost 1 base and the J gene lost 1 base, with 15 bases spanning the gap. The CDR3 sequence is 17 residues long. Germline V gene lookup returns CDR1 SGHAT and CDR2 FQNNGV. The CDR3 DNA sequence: TGTGCCAGCAGCTTAGCCAAGACAGGAGCTGGCACAGATACGCAGTATTTT. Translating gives CASSLAKTGAGTDTQYF.

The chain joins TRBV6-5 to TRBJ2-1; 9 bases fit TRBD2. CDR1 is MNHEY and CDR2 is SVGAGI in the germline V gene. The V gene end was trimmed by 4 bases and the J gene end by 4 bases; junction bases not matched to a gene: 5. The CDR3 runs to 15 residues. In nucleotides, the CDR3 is TGTGCCAGCAGTTGGGCTAGCGGGACGTACAATGAGCAGTTCTTC. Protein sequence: CASSWASGTYNEQFF.

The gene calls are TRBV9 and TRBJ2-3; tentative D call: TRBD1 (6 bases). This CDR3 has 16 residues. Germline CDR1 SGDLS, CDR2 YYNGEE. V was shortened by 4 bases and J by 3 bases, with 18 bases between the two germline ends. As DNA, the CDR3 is TGTGCCAGCAGCCCCCTCGGCAATCAGGGGACAGATACGCAGTATTTT. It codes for CASSPLGNQGTDTQYF.

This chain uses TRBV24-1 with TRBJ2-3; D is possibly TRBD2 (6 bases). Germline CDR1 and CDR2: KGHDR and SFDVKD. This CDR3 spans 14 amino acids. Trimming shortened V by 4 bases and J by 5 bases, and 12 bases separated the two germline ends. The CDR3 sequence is CATSEKRVVDTQYF. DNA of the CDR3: TGTGCCACCAGTGAAAAGCGGGTTGTAGATACGCAGTATTTT.

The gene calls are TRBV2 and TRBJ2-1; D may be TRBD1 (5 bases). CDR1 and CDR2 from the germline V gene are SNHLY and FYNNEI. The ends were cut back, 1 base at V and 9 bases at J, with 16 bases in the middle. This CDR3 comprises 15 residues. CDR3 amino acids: CASSEGVRVVGEQFF. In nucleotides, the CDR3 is TGTGCCAGCAGTGAAGGGGTCAGGGTCGTGGGTGAGCAGTTCTTC.

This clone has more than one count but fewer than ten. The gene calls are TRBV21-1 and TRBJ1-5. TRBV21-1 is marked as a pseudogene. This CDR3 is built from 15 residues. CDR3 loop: CASSKERDSNQPQHF. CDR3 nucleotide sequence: TGTGCCAGCAGCAAAGAGCGGGACAGCAATCAGCCCCAGCATTTT.

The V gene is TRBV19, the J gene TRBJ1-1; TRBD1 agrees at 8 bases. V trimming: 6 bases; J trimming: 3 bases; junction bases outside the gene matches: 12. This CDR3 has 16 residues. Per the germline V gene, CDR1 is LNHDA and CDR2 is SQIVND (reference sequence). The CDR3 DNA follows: TGTGCCAGTAGCCTGGGGACAGGTCGACCCTACACTGAAGCTTTCTTT. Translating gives CASSLGTGRPYTEAFF.

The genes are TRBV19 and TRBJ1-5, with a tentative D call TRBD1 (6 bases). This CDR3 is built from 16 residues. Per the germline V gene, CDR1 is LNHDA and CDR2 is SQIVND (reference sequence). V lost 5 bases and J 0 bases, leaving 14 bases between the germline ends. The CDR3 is CASSPSQGYSNQPQHF. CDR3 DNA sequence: TGTGCCAGTAGTCCTTCACAGGGATATAGCAATCAGCCCCAGCATTTT.

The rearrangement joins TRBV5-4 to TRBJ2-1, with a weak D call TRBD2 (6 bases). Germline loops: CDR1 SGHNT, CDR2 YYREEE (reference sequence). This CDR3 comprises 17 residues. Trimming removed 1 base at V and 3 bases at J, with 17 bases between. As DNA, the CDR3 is TGTGCCAGCAGCTTGACGGTCGTGACGGGAGTCTACAATGAGCAGTTCTTC. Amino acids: CASSLTVVTGVYNEQFF.

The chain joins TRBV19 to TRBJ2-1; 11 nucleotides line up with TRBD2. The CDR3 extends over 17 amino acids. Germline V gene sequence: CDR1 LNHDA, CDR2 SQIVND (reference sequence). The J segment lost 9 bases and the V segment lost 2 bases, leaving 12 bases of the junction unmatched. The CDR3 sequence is CASSILGVAGGPPEQFF. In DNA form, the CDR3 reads TGTGCCAGTAGTATATTGGGCGTAGCGGGAGGGCCTCCTGAGCAGTTCTTC.

The CDR3, as DNA: TGCAGCGGAAAGGCCGGGACGGGACTAGGGGCTTTCTTT. This codes for CSGKAGTGLGAFF. V and J are TRBV29-1 and TRBJ1-1; possible D gene TRBD1, 5 bases. The length of the CDR3 is 13 residues. Trimming stripped 7 bases from V and 11 bases from J, with 23 bases between. Germline values: CDR1 SQVTM, CDR2 ANQGSEA.